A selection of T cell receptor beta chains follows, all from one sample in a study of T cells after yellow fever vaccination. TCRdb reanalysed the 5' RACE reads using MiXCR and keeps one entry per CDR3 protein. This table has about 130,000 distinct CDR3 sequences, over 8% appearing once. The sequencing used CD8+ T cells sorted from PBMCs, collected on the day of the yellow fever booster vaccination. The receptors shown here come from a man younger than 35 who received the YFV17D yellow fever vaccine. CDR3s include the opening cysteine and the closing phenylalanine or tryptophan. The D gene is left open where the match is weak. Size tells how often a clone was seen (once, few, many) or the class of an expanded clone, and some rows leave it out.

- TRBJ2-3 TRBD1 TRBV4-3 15 TGCGCCAGCAGCCATAGACAGGGGCAGGCAGATACGCAGTATTTT CASSHRQGQADTQYF
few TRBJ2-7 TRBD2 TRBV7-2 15 TGTGCCAGCAGTCCAACTAGCGGGGGAAACTACGAGCAGTACTTC CASSPTSGGNYEQYF
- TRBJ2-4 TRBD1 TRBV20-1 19 TGCAGTGCCGAACCTCTCTCCGGGGACAGGGTTTGGGACGAAAACATTCAGTACTTC CSAEPLSGDRVWDENIQYF
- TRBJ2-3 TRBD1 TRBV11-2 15 TGTGCCAGCAGCGGGGGACAGGGGAGCACAGATACGCAGTATTTT CASSGGQGSTDTQYF
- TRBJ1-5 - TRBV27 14 TGTGCCAGCAGGGGACATCCCAGCAATCAGCCCCAGCATTTT CASRGHPSNQPQHF
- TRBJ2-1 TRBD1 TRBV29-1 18 TGCAGCGTTGAAGATCAGTGGGACAGGACGAGCTCCTACAATGAGCAGTTCTTC CSVEDQWDRTSSYNEQFF
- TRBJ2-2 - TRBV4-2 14 TGTGCCAGCAGCCCTTTATCGAACACCGGGGAGCTGTTTTTT CASSPLSNTGELFF
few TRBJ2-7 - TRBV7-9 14 TGTGCCAGCAGCTCCGGGACGAAAGCCCACGAGCAGTACTTC CASSSGTKAHEQYF
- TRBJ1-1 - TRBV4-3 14 TGCGCCAGCAGCCACCGGGTCGAGAACACTGAAGCTTTCTTT CASSHRVENTEAFF
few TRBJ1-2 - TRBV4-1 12 TGCGCCAGCAGCCAAGATAAGGATGGCTACACCTTC CASSQDKDGYTF
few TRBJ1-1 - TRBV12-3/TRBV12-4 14 TGTGCCAGCAGTTTCCGGGTGAGGAACACTGAAGCTTTCTTT CASSFRVRNTEAFF
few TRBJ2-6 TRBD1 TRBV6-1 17 TGTGCCAGCACCCTAGGACAGGGTCAATCCGGGGCCAACGTCCTGACTTTC CASTLGQGQSGANVLTF
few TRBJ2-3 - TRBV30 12 TGTGCTGCAGGGCCGAACACAGATACGCAGTATTTT CAAGPNTDTQYF